Detailed here is one T cell receptor beta chain. The antigen is undetermined. Following autologous stem cell transplantation, relapse occurred in every patient, and exposure to brentuximab vedotin varied. The CD8+ T cells came from thawed PBMCs through magnetic negative selection. When best responses were assessed, they were complete response, partial response or progressive disease. Per germline, CDR1 MRHNA and CDR2 SNTAGT. CDR3 length: 12 residues. V lost 3 bases and J 6 bases, leaving 8 bases between the germline ends. The sample originates from a study of PD-1 blockade in classical Hodgkin lymphoma. Profiling relied on immunoSEQ multiplex PCR, and the TCRdb table lists in-frame clones only, not all of them. The repertoire holds under 5,500 clones, just over 75% seen once, with under 30% in the top ten. Study-wide points: Compared with baseline, CD4+ but not CD8+ TCR diversity had risen significantly by C4D1. Newly diagnosed patients reportedly had lower baseline TCR diversity than healthy donors.

This chain uses TRBV6-4 with TRBJ1-2; a possible D gene is TRBD1 (6 bases). This TCR derives from a human donor with classical Hodgkin lymphoma. The material was CD8+ T cells from blood, obtained at baseline. The CDR3 DNA reads as TGTGCCAGCAGTGAACGGGGGCATGGCTACACCTTC. This translates into CASSERGHGYTF.